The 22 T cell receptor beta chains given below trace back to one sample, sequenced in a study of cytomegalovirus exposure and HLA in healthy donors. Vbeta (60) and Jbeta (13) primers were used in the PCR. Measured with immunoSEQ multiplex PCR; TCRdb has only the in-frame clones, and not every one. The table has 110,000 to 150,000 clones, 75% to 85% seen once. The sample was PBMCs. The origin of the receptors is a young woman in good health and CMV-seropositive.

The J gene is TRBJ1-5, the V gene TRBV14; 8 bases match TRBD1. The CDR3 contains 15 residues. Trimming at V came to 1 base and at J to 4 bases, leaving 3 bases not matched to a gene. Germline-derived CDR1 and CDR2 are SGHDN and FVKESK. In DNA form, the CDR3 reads TGTGCCAGCAGCCAAGGCGGACAGGGAAATCAGCCCCAGCATTTT. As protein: CASSQGGQGNQPQHF.

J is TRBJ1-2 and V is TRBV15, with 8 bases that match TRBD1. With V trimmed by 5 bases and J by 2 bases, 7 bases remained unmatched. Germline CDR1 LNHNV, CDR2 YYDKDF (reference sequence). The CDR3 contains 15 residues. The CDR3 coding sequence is TGTGCCACCAGCGTAGAGCAGGGGGCGAACTATGGCTACACCTTC. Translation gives CATSVEQGANYGYTF. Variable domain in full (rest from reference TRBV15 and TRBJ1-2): DAMVIQNPRYQVTQFGKPVTLSCSQTLNHNVMYWYQQKSSQAPKLLFHYYDKDFNNEADTPDNFQSRRPNTSFCFLDIRSPGLGDTAMYLCATSVEQGANYGYTFGSGTRLTVV.

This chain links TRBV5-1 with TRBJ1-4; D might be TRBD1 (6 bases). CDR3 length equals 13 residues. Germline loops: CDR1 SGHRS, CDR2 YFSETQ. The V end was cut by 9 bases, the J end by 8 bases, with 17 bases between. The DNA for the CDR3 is TGCGCCACCCGAGGGGACACCGGCGAAAAACTGTTTTTT. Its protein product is CATRGDTGEKLFF.

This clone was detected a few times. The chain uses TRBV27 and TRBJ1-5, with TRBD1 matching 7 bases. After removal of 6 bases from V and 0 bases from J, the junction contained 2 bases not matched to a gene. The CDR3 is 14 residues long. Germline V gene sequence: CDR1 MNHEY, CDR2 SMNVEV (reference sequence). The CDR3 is CASRGQYSNQPQHF. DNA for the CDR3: TGTGCCAGCAGGGGACAGTATAGCAATCAGCCCCAGCATTTT.

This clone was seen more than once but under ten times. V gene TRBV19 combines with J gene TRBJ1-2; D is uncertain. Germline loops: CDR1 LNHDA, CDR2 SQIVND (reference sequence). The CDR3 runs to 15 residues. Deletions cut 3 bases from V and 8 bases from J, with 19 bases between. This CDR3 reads CASSIPTPGNRGYTF. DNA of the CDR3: TGTGCCAGTAGTATCCCTACGCCAGGCAACCGCGGCTACACCTTC.

In DNA form, the CDR3 reads TGTGCCAGCAGGGTTCGGACTAGCGCCTACGAGCAGTACTTC. This translates into CASRVRTSAYEQYF. The chain combines TRBV2 with TRBJ2-5; 9 bases are shared with TRBD2. The end of the DNA is better explained by TRBJ2-7, so the J call may be wrong. CDR3 length: 14 amino acids. The germline V gene encodes CDR1 SNHLY and CDR2 FYNNEI.

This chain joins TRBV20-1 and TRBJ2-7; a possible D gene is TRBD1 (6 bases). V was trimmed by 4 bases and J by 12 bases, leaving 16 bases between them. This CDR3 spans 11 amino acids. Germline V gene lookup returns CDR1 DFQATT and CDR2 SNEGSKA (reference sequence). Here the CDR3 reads CSANQGTSSYF. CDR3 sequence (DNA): TGCAGTGCTAACCAGGGGACCTCATCGTACTTC.

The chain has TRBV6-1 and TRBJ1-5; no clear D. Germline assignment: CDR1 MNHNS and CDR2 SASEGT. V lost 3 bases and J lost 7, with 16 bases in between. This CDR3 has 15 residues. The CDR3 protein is CASSESGRQTQPQHF. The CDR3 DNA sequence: TGTGCCAGCAGTGAGTCGGGTCGGCAGACCCAGCCCCAGCATTTT.

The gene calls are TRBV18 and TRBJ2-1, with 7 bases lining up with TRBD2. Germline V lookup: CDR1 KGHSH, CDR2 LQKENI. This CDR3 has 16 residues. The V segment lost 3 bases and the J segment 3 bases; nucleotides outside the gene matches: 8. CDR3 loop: CASSPLLGGNYNEQFF. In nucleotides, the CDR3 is TGTGCCAGCTCACCCCTCCTGGGAGGGAACTACAATGAGCAGTTCTTC.

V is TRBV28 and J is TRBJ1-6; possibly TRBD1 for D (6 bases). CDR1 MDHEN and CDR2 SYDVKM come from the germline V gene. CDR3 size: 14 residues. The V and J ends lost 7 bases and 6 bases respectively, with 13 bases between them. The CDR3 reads CASIGGAGNSPLHF. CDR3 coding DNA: TGTGCCAGCATCGGGGGGGCAGGTAATTCACCCCTCCACTTT.

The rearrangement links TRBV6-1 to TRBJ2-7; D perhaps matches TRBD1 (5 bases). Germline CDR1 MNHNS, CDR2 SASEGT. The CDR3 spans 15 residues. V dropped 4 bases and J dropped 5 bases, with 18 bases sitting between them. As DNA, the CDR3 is TGTGCCAGCAGTGCAAGTGGGGCTTCGAAACACGAGCAGTACTTC. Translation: CASSASGASKHEQYF.

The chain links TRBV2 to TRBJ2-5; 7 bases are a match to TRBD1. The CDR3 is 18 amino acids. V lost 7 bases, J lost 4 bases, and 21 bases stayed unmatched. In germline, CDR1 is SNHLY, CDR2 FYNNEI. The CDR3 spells CASKSVLGTTGFLETQYF. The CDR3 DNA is TGTGCCAGCAAGAGTGTTCTAGGGACGACAGGGTTCTTAGAGACCCAGTACTTC.

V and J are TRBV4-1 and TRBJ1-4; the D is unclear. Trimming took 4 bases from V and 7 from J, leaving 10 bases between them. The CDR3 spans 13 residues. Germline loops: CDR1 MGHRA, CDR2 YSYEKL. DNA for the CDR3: TGCGCCAGCAGCCCAACGACGGGTGAAAAACTGTTTTTT. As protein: CASSPTTGEKLFF.

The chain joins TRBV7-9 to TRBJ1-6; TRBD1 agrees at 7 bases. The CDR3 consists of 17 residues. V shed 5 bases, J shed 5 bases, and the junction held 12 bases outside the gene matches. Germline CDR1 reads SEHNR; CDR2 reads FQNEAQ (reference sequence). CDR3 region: CASSGLGTAVNNSPLHF. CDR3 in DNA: TGTGCCAGCAGCGGGTTAGGGACAGCCGTAAATAATTCACCCCTCCACTTT.

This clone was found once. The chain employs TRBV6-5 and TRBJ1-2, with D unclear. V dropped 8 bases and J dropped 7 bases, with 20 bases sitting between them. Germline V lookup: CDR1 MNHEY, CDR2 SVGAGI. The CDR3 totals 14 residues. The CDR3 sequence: CASGRQPGSTGYTF. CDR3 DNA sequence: TGTGCCAGCGGCCGTCAACCCGGGTCCACTGGCTACACCTTC.

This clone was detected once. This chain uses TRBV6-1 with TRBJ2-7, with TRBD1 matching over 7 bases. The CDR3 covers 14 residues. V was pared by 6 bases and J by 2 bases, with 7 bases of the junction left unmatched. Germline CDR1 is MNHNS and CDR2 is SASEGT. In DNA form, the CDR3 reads TGTGCCAGCAGAGTTTCAGGGGGTACCTACGAGCAGTACTTC. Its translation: CASRVSGGTYEQYF.

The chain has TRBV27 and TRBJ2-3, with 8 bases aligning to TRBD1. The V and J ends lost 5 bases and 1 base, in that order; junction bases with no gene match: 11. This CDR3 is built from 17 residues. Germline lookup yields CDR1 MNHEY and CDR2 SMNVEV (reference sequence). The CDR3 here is CASSQTQGAQGTDTQYF. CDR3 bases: TGTGCCAGCAGTCAAACTCAGGGGGCGCAGGGCACAGATACGCAGTATTTT.

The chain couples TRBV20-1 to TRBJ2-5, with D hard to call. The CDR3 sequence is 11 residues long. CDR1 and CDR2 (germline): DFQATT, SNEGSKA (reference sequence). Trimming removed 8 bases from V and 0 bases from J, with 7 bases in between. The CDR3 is CSPTNQETQYF. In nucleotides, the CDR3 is TGCAGTCCCACTAACCAAGAGACCCAGTACTTC.

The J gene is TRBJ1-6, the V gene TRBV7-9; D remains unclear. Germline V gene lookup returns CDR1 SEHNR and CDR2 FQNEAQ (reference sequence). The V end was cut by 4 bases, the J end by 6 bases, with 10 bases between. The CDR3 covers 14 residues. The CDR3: CASSSQGGNSPLHF. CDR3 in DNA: TGTGCCAGCAGCTCACAAGGAGGTAATTCACCCCTCCACTTT.

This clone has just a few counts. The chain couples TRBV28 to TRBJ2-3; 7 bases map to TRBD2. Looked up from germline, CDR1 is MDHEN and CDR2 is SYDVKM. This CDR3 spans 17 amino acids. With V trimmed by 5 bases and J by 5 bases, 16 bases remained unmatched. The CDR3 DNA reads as TGTGCCAGCAGTCCCACCAACATTGGAGGGGAGGGAGATACGCAGTATTTT. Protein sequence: CASSPTNIGGEGDTQYF.

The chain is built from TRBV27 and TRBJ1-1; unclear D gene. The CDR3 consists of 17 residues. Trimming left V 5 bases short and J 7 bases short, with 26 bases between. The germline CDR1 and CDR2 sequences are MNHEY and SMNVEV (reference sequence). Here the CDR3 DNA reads TGTGCCAGCAGTCACGGGTCAGCTACTAGGGTCTTGATTGAAGCTTTCTTT. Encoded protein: CASSHGSATRVLIEAFF.

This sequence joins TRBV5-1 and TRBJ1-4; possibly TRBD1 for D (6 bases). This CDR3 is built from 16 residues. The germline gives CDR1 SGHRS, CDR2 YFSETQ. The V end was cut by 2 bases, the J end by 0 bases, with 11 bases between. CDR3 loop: CASSFRGGATNEKLFF. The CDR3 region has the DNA TGCGCCAGCAGCTTCAGGGGTGGGGCAACTAATGAAAAACTGTTTTTT. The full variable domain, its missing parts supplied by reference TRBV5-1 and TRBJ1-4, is KAGVTQTPRYLIKTRGQQVTLSCSPISGHRSVSWYQQTPGQGLQFLFEYFSETQRNKGNFPGRFSGRQFSNSRSEMNVSTLELGDSALYLCASSFRGGATNEKLFFGSGTQLSVL.